This is a list of T cell receptor beta chains from one sample in a study of T cell repertoires in cytomegalovirus infection. TCRdb independently ran MiXCR on the reads; one entry per CDR3 protein. The sample records hundreds of thousands of distinct CDR3 sequences, 15% to 20% being singletons. Sequenced sample: PBMCs. The receptors were sampled from a human donor in good health (CMV status not recorded). Some clones in this sample may be carry-over from other donors' samples. The CDR3 runs from the conserved cysteine through the conserved F or W. D genes are given only for firm matches. Only part of the rows carry a size: once, few, many, or a class if the clone is expanded.

TRBJ1-5 | TRBD1 | TRBV28 | many | TGTGCCAGCAGTTTAGTGGCAGGGGGCCATCAGCCCCAGCATTTT | CASSLVAGGHQPQHF
TRBJ1-3 | NA | TRBV7-2 | many | TGTGCCAGCAGCTCTCCGGCACGCGGAAACACCATATATTTT | CASSSPARGNTIYF
TRBJ2-4 | NA | TRBV20-1 | few | TGCAGTGCTAGACCCAGTGGGCAAGTGGGCATTCAGTACTTC | CSARPSGQVGIQYF
TRBJ1-5 | NA | TRBV19 | NA | TGTGCCAGTAGTCCGTGGAGGGGCCAGCCCCAGCATTTT | CASSPWRGQPQHF
TRBJ2-1 | TRBD2 | TRBV4-1 | few | TGCGCCAGCAGCCAAGACCGTTACCGGGGGGATACCTACAATGAGCAGTTCTTC | CASSQDRYRGDTYNEQFF
TRBJ2-3 | NA | TRBV27 | few | TGTGCCAGTGCCTTCTTGGGGGACGCAGATACGCAGTATTTT | CASAFLGDADTQYF
TRBJ2-5 | NA | TRBV7-2 | many | TGTGCCAGCAGCCCCCAACAGGGACGAGAGACCCAGTACTTC | CASSPQQGRETQYF
TRBJ2-2 | TRBD1 | TRBV29-1 | few | TGCAGCGTCATGGGACAGGGGGCGAGCACCGGGGAGCTGTTTTTT | CSVMGQGASTGELFF
TRBJ2-2 | TRBD1 | TRBV19 | many | TGTGCCAGTAGTAGAGACAGGGGGAACACCGGGGAGCTGTTTTTT | CASSRDRGNTGELFF
TRBJ2-7 | NA | TRBV20-1 | many | TGCAGTGCTCGAGGGGGGACAGTCAGAGGTGGAAGCCCCTACGAGCAGTACTTC | CSARGGTVRGGSPYEQYF
TRBJ1-5 | NA | TRBV27 | NA | TGTGCCAGCTCTTTTAGCCCCAATCAGCCCCAGCATTTT | CASSFSPNQPQHF
TRBJ1-3 | NA | TRBV10-3 | many | TGTGCCATCAGTGAGACGGCTCACTCTGGAAACACCATATATTTT | CAISETAHSGNTIYF
TRBJ2-3 | TRBD2 | TRBV18 | few | TGTGCCAGCTCACCACGCCTAGCGGGGGGCCTAAGCACAGATACGCAGTATTTT | CASSPRLAGGLSTDTQYF
TRBJ2-1 | NA | TRBV12-3/TRBV12-4 | NA | TGTGCCAGCAGTTTGGGTCTCGGTAATTATGAGCAGTTCTTC | CASSLGLGNYEQFF
TRBJ1-1 | NA | TRBV12-3/TRBV12-4 | few | TGTGCCAGCAGTTTTGGTGGTGGGGTGTCGAACACTGAAGCTTTCTTT | CASSFGGGVSNTEAFF
TRBJ2-7 | TRBD1 | TRBV7-2 | many | TGTGCCAGCAGCTTAGTGGGGGACAGCAATTACGAGCAGTACTTC | CASSLVGDSNYEQYF
TRBJ2-1 | NA | TRBV5-4 | many | TGTGCCAGCAGCTTGGCAGGGCCCTACAATGAGCAGTTCTTC | CASSLAGPYNEQFF
TRBJ2-1 | TRBD1 | TRBV2 | NA | TGTGCCAGCAGGGCACAGGGACAGGGTTACAATGAGCAGTTCTTC | CASRAQGQGYNEQFF
TRBJ2-3 | TRBD2 | TRBV2 | NA | TGTGCCAGGCGCGGGGGGAGCACAGATACGCAGTATTTT | CARRGGSTDTQYF
TRBJ2-1 | NA | TRBV5-4 | NA | TGTGCCAGCAGCGCACAGGCAAACCTCCTCAATGAGCAGTTCTTC | CASSAQANLLNEQFF
TRBJ1-1 | NA | TRBV12-3/TRBV12-4 | NA | TGTGCCAGCAGGAGAACAGGGAGCACTGAAGCTTTCTTT | CASRRTGSTEAFF
TRBJ2-6 | NA | TRBV7-3 | many | TGTGCCAGCAGCTTACCAAGAGATAGGAGCTCTGGGGCCAACGTCCTGACTTTC | CASSLPRDRSSGANVLTF
TRBJ2-1 | NA | TRBV6-6 | few | TGTGCCAGCAGTTCTCGAATGGGGAGAGGCTCCTACAATGAGCAGTTCTTC | CASSSRMGRGSYNEQFF
TRBJ1-5 | NA | TRBV7-2 | many | TGTGCCAGCAGCTTAGCGTCGGGGGCTTTCAATCAGCCCCAGCATTTT | CASSLASGAFNQPQHF
TRBJ2-7 | NA | TRBV5-5 | NA | TGTGCCAGCAGCCCCGGGGGCGGTATTAGCTCCTACGAGCAGTACTTC | CASSPGGGISSYEQYF